These 6 T cell receptor beta chains were sequenced from one sample in a study of cytomegalovirus exposure and HLA in healthy donors. Both 60 Vbeta primers and 13 Jbeta primers went into the PCR. Sequenced by immunoSEQ multiplex PCR; TCRdb stores in-frame clones only, minus some. The table shows about 96,000 clones, with around 74% occurring only once. The sequencing input was PBMCs. These receptors came from a female donor in good health and CMV-seropositive.

The CDR3 region has the DNA TGTGCCAGCAGTACCGAGGGACCCAGCGGGGGCAGTGAGCAGTTCTTC. Its translation is CASSTEGPSGGSEQFF. V is TRBV7-8 and J is TRBJ2-1; 8 positions match TRBD2. The CDR3 runs to 16 residues. The germline gives CDR1 SGHVS, CDR2 FQNEAQ. Unmatched junction bases numbered 16, after V lost 6 bases and J lost 9 bases.

This clone was detected a few times. This CDR3 is missing its conserved last phenylalanine or tryptophan, likely due to a read error. It is unclear where the CDR3 begins or ends on the DNA, so no DNA is shown, and the CDR3 is as TCRdb lists it. The chain links TRBV12-2 to TRBJ2-4; no check of the table's D call, TRBD2, against the DNA was made. TRBV12-2 constitutes a pseudogene. The CDR3 spans 12 amino acids, including both terminal residues. This chain's CDR3 is CASRPRGVRGRA.

V and J are TRBV28 and TRBJ1-5, with D maybe TRBD1 (6 bases). Trimming took 5 bases from V and 5 from J, leaving 16 bases between them. Germline values: CDR1 MDHEN, CDR2 SYDVKM. This CDR3 has 15 residues. CDR3 loop: CASSLLGGHDQPQHF. The CDR3 nucleotides read TGTGCCAGCAGTCTCCTCGGGGGGCACGATCAGCCCCAGCATTTT.

This chain uses TRBV9 with TRBJ1-2; tentative D call: TRBD1 (6 bases). Germline values: CDR1 SGDLS, CDR2 YYNGEE. With 0 bases removed from V and 4 bases from J, the gap between germline ends came to 16 bases. The CDR3 is 16 amino acids. Here the CDR3 DNA reads TGTGCCAGCAGCGTAGATTCCCGGGGGGGCGGCTATGGCTACACCTTC. Protein product: CASSVDSRGGGYGYTF. The variable domain in full, completed from reference TRBV9 and TRBJ1-2, reads DSGVTQTPKHLITATGQRVTLRCSPRSGDLSVYWYQQSLDQGLQFLIQYYNGEERAKGNILERFSAQQFPDLHSELNLSSLELGDSALYFCASSVDSRGGGYGYTFGSGTRLTVV.

In nucleotides, the CDR3 is TGTGCCAGCAGTTGGACCCAGGGGAAGACCCAGTACTTC. Protein product: CASSWTQGKTQYF. The chain carries TRBV27 and TRBJ2-5, with D perhaps matching TRBD1 (6 bases). The CDR3 loop spans 13 amino acids. Germline values: CDR1 MNHEY, CDR2 SMNVEV (reference sequence). V was pared by 4 bases and J by 6 bases, with 12 bases between.

Here the CDR3 reads CASSDDRGNGYTF. CDR3 bases: TGTGCCAGCAGTGATGACAGGGGAAATGGCTACACCTTC. The V and J genes are TRBV2 and TRBJ1-2, with 8 bases aligning to TRBD1. Germline trimming cut 3 bases from V and 6 bases from J; bases unmatched to any gene: 3. The CDR3 contains 13 residues. Per the germline V gene, CDR1 is SNHLY and CDR2 is FYNNEI.